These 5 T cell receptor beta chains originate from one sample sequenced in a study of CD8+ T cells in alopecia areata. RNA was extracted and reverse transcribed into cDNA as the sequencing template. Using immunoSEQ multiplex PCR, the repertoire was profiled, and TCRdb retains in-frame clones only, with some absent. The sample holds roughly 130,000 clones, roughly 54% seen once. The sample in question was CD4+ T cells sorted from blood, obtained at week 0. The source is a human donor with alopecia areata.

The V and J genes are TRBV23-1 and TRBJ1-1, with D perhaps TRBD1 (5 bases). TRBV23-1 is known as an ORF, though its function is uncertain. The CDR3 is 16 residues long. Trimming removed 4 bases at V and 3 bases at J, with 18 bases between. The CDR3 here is CASSLDSRVWDTEAFF. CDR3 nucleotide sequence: TGCGCCAGCAGTCTCGACTCCAGGGTTTGGGACACTGAAGCTTTCTTT.

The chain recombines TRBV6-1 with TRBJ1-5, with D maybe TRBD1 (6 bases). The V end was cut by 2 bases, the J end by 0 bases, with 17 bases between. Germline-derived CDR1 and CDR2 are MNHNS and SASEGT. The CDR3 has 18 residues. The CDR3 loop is CASSEQGIGRASNQPQHF. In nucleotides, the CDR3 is TGTGCCAGCAGTGAACAGGGGATTGGCCGAGCTAGCAATCAGCCCCAGCATTTT.

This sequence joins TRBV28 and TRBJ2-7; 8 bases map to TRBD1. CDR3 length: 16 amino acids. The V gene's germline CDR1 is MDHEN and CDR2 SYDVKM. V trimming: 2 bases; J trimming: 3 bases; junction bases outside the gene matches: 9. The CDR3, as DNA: TGTGCCAGCAGTTTAACGACAGGGGCACCCCTCTACGAGCAGTACTTC. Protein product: CASSLTTGAPLYEQYF.

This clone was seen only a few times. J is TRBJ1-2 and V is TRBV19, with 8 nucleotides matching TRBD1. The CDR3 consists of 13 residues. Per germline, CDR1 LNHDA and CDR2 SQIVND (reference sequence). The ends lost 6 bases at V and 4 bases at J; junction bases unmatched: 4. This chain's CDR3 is CASSRDRTYGYTF. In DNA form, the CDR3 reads TGTGCCAGTAGCCGGGACAGGACCTATGGCTACACCTTC.

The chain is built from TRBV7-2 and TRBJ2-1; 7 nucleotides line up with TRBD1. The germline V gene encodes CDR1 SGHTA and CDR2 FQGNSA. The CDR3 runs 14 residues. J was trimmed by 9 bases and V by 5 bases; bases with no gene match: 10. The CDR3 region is CASSKEGRGFEQFF. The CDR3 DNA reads TGTGCCAGCAGCAAAGAGGGCAGGGGGTTTGAGCAGTTCTTC.